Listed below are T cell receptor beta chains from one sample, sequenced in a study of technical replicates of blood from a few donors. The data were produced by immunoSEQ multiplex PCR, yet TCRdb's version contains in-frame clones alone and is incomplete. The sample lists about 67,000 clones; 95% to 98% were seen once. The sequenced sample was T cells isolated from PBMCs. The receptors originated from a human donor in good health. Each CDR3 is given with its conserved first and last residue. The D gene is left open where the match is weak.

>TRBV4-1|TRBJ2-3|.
CASSQAGGGPGTQYF
TGCGCCAGCAGCCAAGCGGGCGGGGGCCCGGGCACGCAGTATTTT
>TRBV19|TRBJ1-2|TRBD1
CASSMDRGYGYTF
TGTGCCAGTAGTATGGACAGGGGCTATGGCTACACCTTC
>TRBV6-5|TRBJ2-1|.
CASTTRVTGRNEQFF
TGTGCCAGCACAACTCGCGTGACAGGCCGCAATGAGCAGTTCTTC
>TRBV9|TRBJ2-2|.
CASSVLPLDSNTGELFF
TGTGCCAGCAGCGTATTACCCTTAGACAGCAACACCGGGGAGCTGTTTTTT
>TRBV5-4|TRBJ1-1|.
CASSLELGNTEAFF
TGTGCCAGCAGCCTAGAACTGGGGAACACTGAAGCTTTCTTT
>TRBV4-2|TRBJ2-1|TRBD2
CASSPYGLAGGGGPNEQFF
TGTGCCAGCAGCCCTTACGGACTAGCGGGGGGAGGAGGGCCTAATGAGCAGTTCTTC
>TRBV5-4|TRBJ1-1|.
CASSLEYPTQNTEAFF
TGTGCCAGCAGCTTGGAGTATCCCACACAGAACACTGAAGCTTTCTTT
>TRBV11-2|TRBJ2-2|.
CASSFRGELFF
TGTGCCAGCAGCTTCCGCGGGGAGCTGTTTTTT
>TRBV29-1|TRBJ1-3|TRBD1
CSAHRGSGNTIYF
TGCAGCGCACACAGGGGCTCTGGAAACACCATATATTTT
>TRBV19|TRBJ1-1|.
CASSPSGAEAFF
TGTGCCAGTAGTCCGTCAGGGGCTGAAGCTTTCTTT
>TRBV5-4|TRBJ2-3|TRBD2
CASSSFTSGRTDTQYF
TGTGCCAGCAGCTCATTTACTAGCGGGAGAACAGATACGCAGTATTTT
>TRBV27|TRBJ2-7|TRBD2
CASSWAGEGYEQYF
TGTGCCAGCAGTTGGGCGGGGGAGGGCTACGAGCAGTACTTC
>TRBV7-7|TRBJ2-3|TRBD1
CASSPGQGIDTQYF
TGTGCCAGCAGCCCTGGACAGGGGATAGATACGCAGTATTTT
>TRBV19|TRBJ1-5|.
CASSMSQGNQPQHF
TGTGCCAGTAGTATGTCGCAGGGCAATCAGCCCCAGCATTTT